This T cell receptor (beta chain) was captured in a study of a mutant IDH1 vaccine in newly diagnosed glioma. Study-wide points: A vaccine-induced immune response developed in about 94% of the patients.

Germline lookup yields CDR1 SGHVS and CDR2 FQNEAQ. The CDR3 is 15 residues long. J was trimmed by 4 bases and V by 5 bases; bases with no gene match: 2. Points on this clone: Antigen unknown.

The time point denotes: week 23, last vaccination. Alongside topical imiquimod, each dose of vaccine comprised 300 ug of mutant IDH1 20-mer peptide. The table came from immunoSEQ multiplex PCR; TCRdb's copy has only in-frame clones and leaves some out. The data contain 58,000 or so clones, about 90% of them singletons. The chain employs TRBV7-8 and TRBJ2-2; 12 bases agree with TRBD2. The material was PBMCs, obtained from a glioma patient whose treatment included an IDH1 peptide vaccine. This sequence originates from a man aged 35-49 years with glioma. CDR3 protein: CASSASGRATGELFF. The CDR3 region has the DNA TGTGCCAGCAGCGCTAGCGGGAGGGCCACCGGGGAGCTGTTTTTT.